These 27 T cell receptor beta chains share one sample of origin, sequenced in a study of beta chain features in type 1 diabetes. Expressed TCRB transcripts were sequenced because the isolated RNA had all been reverse transcribed beforehand. Method: immunoSEQ multiplex PCR; TCRdb's copy keeps in-frame clones and lacks some. Here the sample spans 240,000 or so clones, about 25% being singletons. The sequencing sample was made of central memory CD4+ T cells from blood. Receptors originate from a man younger than 45 in good health.

This clone was seen more than once but under ten times. The chain recombines TRBV30 with TRBJ2-1; 10 bases line up with TRBD2. There are 16 residues in the CDR3. V was clipped by 2 bases and J by 7 bases; unmatched bases: 11. Germline V gene sequence: CDR1 GTSNPN, CDR2 SVGIG (reference sequence). For the CDR3, the DNA is TGTGCCTGGAGTCCTCTAGAGCGGGGGGGCCGGAATGAGCAGTTCTTC. Its protein is CAWSPLERGGRNEQFF.

The chain combines TRBV29-1 with TRBJ2-7; no clear D gene. The germline gives CDR1 SQVTM, CDR2 ANQGSEA. The CDR3 has 10 residues. Trimming removed 6 bases from V and 6 bases from J, with 9 bases in between. CDR3 protein: CSVAEAEQYF. The DNA of the CDR3 is TGCAGCGTCGCCGAGGCCGAGCAGTACTTC.

This clone was detected only a few times. This rearrangement joins TRBV4-3 to TRBJ2-7, with 10 bases fitting TRBD2. This CDR3 region has 15 residues. J gave up 5 bases and V 5 bases, and 9 bases lay outside the gene matches. Germline assignment: CDR1 LGHNA and CDR2 YSLEER. CDR3 region: CASSSEGLASHEQYF. In DNA form, the CDR3 reads TGCGCCAGCAGCTCCGAGGGACTAGCGAGCCACGAGCAGTACTTC.

The chain recombines TRBV27 with TRBJ2-3; D is ambiguous. Germline-derived CDR1 and CDR2 are MNHEY and SMNVEV (reference sequence). This CDR3 is 14 amino acids long. Trimming removed 3 bases at V and 4 bases at J, with 11 bases between. The CDR3 here is CASSLAPSADTQYF. The CDR3 DNA reads TGTGCCAGCAGTTTGGCCCCCTCGGCAGATACGCAGTATTTT.

The chain has TRBV6-5 and TRBJ2-6, with TRBD1 as a possible D gene (5 bases). There are 16 residues in the CDR3. CDR1 is MNHEY, CDR2 SVGAGI, per germline. V dropped 0 bases and J dropped 3 bases, with 9 bases sitting between them. The CDR3 sequence: CASSYSPGNGANVLTF. CDR3 nucleotides: TGTGCCAGCAGTTACTCCCCAGGGAATGGGGCCAACGTCCTGACTTTC.

This clone was detected only a few times. The chain employs TRBV7-9 and TRBJ2-3; D possibly matches TRBD1 or TRBD2 (6 bases each). V was pared by 6 bases and J by 3 bases, with 16 bases between. CDR3 size: 15 residues. CDR1 and CDR2 (germline): SEHNR, FQNEAQ (reference sequence). In DNA form, the CDR3 reads TGTGCCAGCAGGCAGACGCAGGGGAGGACAGATACGCAGTATTTT. As protein: CASRQTQGRTDTQYF.

This clone was seen only a few times. Other nucleotide sequences from this sample produce the same CDR3. This chain uses TRBV6-5 with TRBJ2-7; D may match TRBD1 or TRBD2 (6 bases each). The germline V gene encodes CDR1 MNHEY and CDR2 SVGAGI. V shed 5 bases and J shed 3 bases, with 8 bases lying between them. This CDR3 region has 12 residues. The CDR3 reads CASSEGGYEQYF. The CDR3 region has the DNA TGTGCCAGCAGTGAGGGGGGCTACGAGCAGTACTTC.

This chain connects TRBV6-1 to TRBJ2-1; 8 bases fit TRBD1. The CDR3 is 14 residues long. Trimming at V came to 6 bases and at J to 5 bases, leaving 6 bases not matched to a gene. Germline assignment: CDR1 MNHNS and CDR2 SASEGT. Written as DNA, the CDR3 is TGTGCCAGCAGCAGACAGGGGATAAACAATGAGCAGTTCTTC. It yields the protein CASSRQGINNEQFF.

This clone was detected a few times. The chain links TRBV10-3 to TRBJ2-3; D not resolved. This CDR3 has 11 residues. Germline V lookup: CDR1 ENHRY, CDR2 SYGVKD. Trimming left V 2 bases short and J 6 bases short, with 3 bases between. For the CDR3, the DNA is TGTGCCATCAGTGAGCGCGATACGCAGTATTTT. Its translation is CAISERDTQYF.

This clone was seen once. The chain has TRBV7-8 and TRBJ2-5; D unresolved. Per germline, CDR1 SGHVS and CDR2 FQNEAQ. Trimming stripped 4 bases from V and 5 bases from J, with 17 bases between. CDR3 size: 15 residues. The CDR3 DNA sequence: TGTGCCAGCAGCTCAGACATCACTCGCCGGGAGACCCAGTACTTC. Translation gives CASSSDITRRETQYF.

This clone has just a few counts. V gene TRBV2 combines with J gene TRBJ1-6; D perhaps matches TRBD1 (6 bases). CDR1 is SNHLY, CDR2 FYNNEI, per germline. The V and J ends lost 6 bases and 12 bases respectively, with 21 bases between them. The length of the CDR3 is 15 residues. CDR3 sequence: CASSLGTIARGPLHF. For the CDR3, the DNA is TGTGCCAGCAGCTTGGGGACAATCGCGAGGGGACCCCTCCACTTT.

As to this clone: The same CDR3 is also encoded by other DNA sequences in this sample. This chain joins TRBV6-6 and TRBJ1-5; weak D call: TRBD1 (6 bases). The CDR3 runs 13 residues. Trimming left V 3 bases short and J 7 bases short, with 10 bases between. Per germline, CDR1 MNHNY and CDR2 SVGAGI (reference sequence). The CDR3 sequence is CASSYQGGQPQHF. DNA of the CDR3: TGTGCCAGCAGTTATCAAGGGGGACAGCCCCAGCATTTT.

The V and J genes are TRBV7-2 and TRBJ2-7; unclear D gene. V was clipped by 0 bases and J by 2 bases, with 5 bases between them. This CDR3 has 13 residues. In germline, CDR1 is SGHTA, CDR2 FQGNSA. The CDR3 region has the DNA TGTGCCAGCAGCTTAGCGGATCCCTACGAGCAGTACTTC. It specifies CASSLADPYEQYF.

This chain links TRBV7-8 with TRBJ1-1, with D possibly matching TRBD1 (6 bases). V lost 5 bases and J 1 base, leaving 8 bases between the germline ends. The CDR3 has 13 amino acids. Looked up from germline, CDR1 is SGHVS and CDR2 is FQNEAQ. CDR3 DNA sequence: TGTGCCAGCAGCCTCAGGGGGAACACTGAAGCTTTCTTT. Its translation is CASSLRGNTEAFF. Based on the CDR3 plus reference TRBV7-8 and TRBJ1-1, the full variable domain is GAGVSQSPRYKVAKRGQDVALRCDPISGHVSLFWYQQALGQGPEFLTYFQNEAQLDKSGLPSDRFFAERPEGSVSTLKIQRTQQEDSAVYLCASSLRGNTEAFFGQGTRLTVV.

The V and J genes are TRBV7-2 and TRBJ2-1; D uncertain. CDR1 and CDR2 (germline): SGHTA, FQGNSA. The CDR3 consists of 12 residues. Trimming removed 4 bases from V and 9 bases from J, with 10 bases in between. CDR3 DNA: TGTGCCAGCAGCTCACAACAAGGTGAGCAGTTCTTC. This gives the protein CASSSQQGEQFF.

The chain recombines TRBV28 with TRBJ1-2; D not certain. The CDR3 is 12 amino acids. The V gene's germline CDR1 is MDHEN and CDR2 SYDVKM. V was cut by 6 bases and J by 4 bases, with 9 bases left in between. The CDR3 region is CASSRRGYGYTF. The CDR3 DNA reads as TGTGCCAGCAGCCGCCGAGGCTATGGCTACACCTTC.

The sample holds a few counts of this clone. In DNA, the CDR3 is TGTGCCAGCAGCTTGATCTCCGGGAACACTGAAGCTTTCTTT. Translating it yields CASSLISGNTEAFF. The chain carries TRBV5-4 and TRBJ1-1; no clear D. V was trimmed by 1 base and J by 1 base, leaving 8 bases between them. CDR1 and CDR2 (germline): SGHNT, YYREEE (reference sequence). The CDR3 covers 14 residues. Full variable domain (outside the CDR3, taken from reference TRBV5-4 and TRBJ1-1): ETGVTQSPTHLIKTRGQQVTLRCSSQSGHNTVSWYQQALGQGPQFIFQYYREEENGRGNFPPRFSGLQFPNYSSELNVNALELDDSALYLCASSLISGNTEAFFGQGTRLTVV.

The genes are TRBV28 and TRBJ2-5; D not resolved. The CDR3 is made up of 15 amino acids. CDR1 and CDR2 (germline): MDHEN, SYDVKM. Deletions cut 6 bases from V and 7 bases from J, with 21 bases between. CDR3 residues: CASRLSEVPGGTQYF. In DNA form, the CDR3 reads TGTGCCAGCAGACTGAGCGAGGTCCCCGGCGGGACCCAGTACTTC.

The chain employs TRBV15 and TRBJ2-3, with TRBD1 as a possible D gene (5 bases). The germline gives CDR1 LNHNV, CDR2 YYDKDF (reference sequence). V lost 8 bases, J lost 2 bases, and 14 bases lay in between. CDR3 length: 14 residues. The CDR3: CATAPPGLTDTQYF. In DNA form, the CDR3 reads TGTGCCACCGCCCCCCCAGGGCTCACAGATACGCAGTATTTT. Filled out from reference TRBV15 and TRBJ2-3, the complete variable domain reads DAMVIQNPRYQVTQFGKPVTLSCSQTLNHNVMYWYQQKSSQAPKLLFHYYDKDFNNEADTPDNFQSRRPNTSFCFLDIRSPGLGDTAMYLCATAPPGLTDTQYFGPGTRLTVL.

This sequence joins TRBV29-1 and TRBJ2-1, with 11 bases aligning to TRBD2. The germline V gene encodes CDR1 SQVTM and CDR2 ANQGSEA. There are 15 residues in the CDR3. The V segment lost 6 bases and the J segment 8 bases; nucleotides outside the gene matches: 12. In DNA form, the CDR3 reads TGCAGCGTCGCCGACTACTCACTAGCGGGGGATGAGCAGTTCTTC. It yields the protein CSVADYSLAGDEQFF.

This clone was observed a few times. CDR3 protein: CSGVAANTGELFF. The DNA for the CDR3 is TGCAGCGGTGTAGCGGCGAACACCGGGGAGCTGTTTTTT. The chain carries TRBV29-1 and TRBJ2-2, with D perhaps TRBD2 (6 bases). V lost 7 bases and J lost 0, with 9 bases in between. Germline CDR1 is SQVTM and CDR2 is ANQGSEA. This CDR3 is built from 13 residues.

The chain joins TRBV29-1 to TRBJ2-7; TRBD2 agrees at 13 bases. The J segment lost 6 bases and the V segment lost 7 bases, leaving 3 bases of the junction unmatched. CDR3 length: 12 residues. CDR1 and CDR2 from the germline V gene are SQVTM and ANQGSEA. CDR3: CSAGTSGTEQYF. In DNA form, the CDR3 reads TGCAGCGCCGGGACTAGCGGGACCGAGCAGTACTTC.

The genes are TRBV10-3 and TRBJ2-1; D could derive from TRBD1 or TRBD2 (5 bases each). The length of the CDR3 is 12 residues. Trimming removed 5 bases at V and 6 bases at J, with 8 bases between. Per germline, CDR1 ENHRY and CDR2 SYGVKD. The chain's CDR3 is CAISPGTNEQFF. The DNA for the CDR3 is TGTGCCATCAGTCCGGGGACCAATGAGCAGTTCTTC.

This clone was picked up a small number of times. The chain has TRBV7-9 and TRBJ2-7; D is unresolved. The CDR3 runs 15 residues. CDR1 is SEHNR and CDR2 is FQNEAQ in the germline V gene (reference sequence). V was trimmed by 2 bases and J by 1 base, leaving 12 bases between them. CDR3 nucleotide sequence: TGTGCCAGCAGCTTACTCCGTCTAGGATCCTACGAGCAGTACTTC. Protein: CASSLLRLGSYEQYF. Based on the CDR3 plus reference TRBV7-9 and TRBJ2-7, the full variable domain is DTGVSQNPRHKITKRGQNVTFRCDPISEHNRLYWYRQTLGQGPEFLTYFQNEAQLEKSRLLSDRFSAERPKGSFSTLEIQRTEQGDSAMYLCASSLLRLGSYEQYFGPGTRLTVT.

Concerning this clone: This same CDR3 is encoded by further DNA sequences in the sample. The CDR3 nucleotides read TGTGCCAGCAGTATCGGACAAGGCCCCTACGAGCAGTACTTC. It specifies CASSIGQGPYEQYF. The chain carries TRBV6-5 and TRBJ2-7, with D tentatively TRBD1 (5 bases). Deletions cut 5 bases from V and 2 bases from J, with 13 bases between. The CDR3 runs 14 residues. Germline V CDR1 and CDR2: MNHEY, SVGAGI.

This clone has only a few counts. The rearrangement uses TRBV19 and TRBJ1-1; D not resolved. This CDR3 is 14 amino acids long. Germline V lookup: CDR1 LNHDA, CDR2 SQIVND (reference sequence). The germline V and J ends were trimmed by 2 bases and 0 bases, with 7 bases remaining between them. The DNA for the CDR3 is TGTGCCAGTAGTATATACACCGTGAACACTGAAGCTTTCTTT. The encoded protein is CASSIYTVNTEAFF.

This clone was observed a few times. The rearrangement joins TRBV25-1 to TRBJ1-2; no clear D. CDR1 is MGHDK, CDR2 SYGVNS, per germline. V was cut by 1 base and J by 0 bases, with 6 bases left in between. CDR3 size: 14 residues. CDR3 nucleotide sequence: TGTGCCAGCAGTGAATTGGGAGCTAACTATGGCTACACCTTC. Translating it yields CASSELGANYGYTF.